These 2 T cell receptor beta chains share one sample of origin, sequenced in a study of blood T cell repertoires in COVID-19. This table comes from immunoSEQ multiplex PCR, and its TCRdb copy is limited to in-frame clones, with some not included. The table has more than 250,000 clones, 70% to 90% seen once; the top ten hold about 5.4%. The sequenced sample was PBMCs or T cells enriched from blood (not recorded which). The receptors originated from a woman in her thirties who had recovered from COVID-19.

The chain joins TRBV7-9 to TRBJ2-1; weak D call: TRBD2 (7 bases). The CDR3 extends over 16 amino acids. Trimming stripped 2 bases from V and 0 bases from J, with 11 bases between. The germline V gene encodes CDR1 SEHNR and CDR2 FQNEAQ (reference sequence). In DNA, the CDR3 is TGTGCCAGCAGCTTATCGGGGGGCAGCTCCTACAATGAGCAGTTCTTC. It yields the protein CASSLSGGSSYNEQFF.

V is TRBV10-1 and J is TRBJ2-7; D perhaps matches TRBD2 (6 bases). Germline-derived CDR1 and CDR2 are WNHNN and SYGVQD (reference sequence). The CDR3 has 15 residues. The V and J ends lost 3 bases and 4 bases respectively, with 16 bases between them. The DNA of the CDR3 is TGCGCCAGCAGTGATGGGGCGGGGAAGGGGTACGAGCAGTACTTC. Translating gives CASSDGAGKGYEQYF.